This T cell receptor beta chain was recorded in a study of blood T cell repertoires in COVID-19 (TCRdb year 2020). In terms of the full investigation: The collaborator samples originated in the United States, Italy and Spain and spanned the acute and convalescent phases of COVID-19. The prospective study material was composed of cDNA or gDNA derived from T cells, B-cell-depleted T cells, or PBMCs. Subjects who had been exposed to COVID-19, were actively infected with it, or had recovered from it provided the deeply sampled blood TCRbeta repertoires that made up the dataset. The repertoires were released in a freely available public database meant as a resource for research on the immune response to SARS-CoV-2. Samples were obtained from the ongoing ImmuneRACE study (first 160 participants) and from about 1,300 subjects provided by 6 global collaborators. A de-identified subject ID, COVID-19 status, age in years and sex were almost always included in the sample metadata. Where available, HLA class I and class II types were taken from metadata supplied by the sample provider and were not determined by assay-based typing. Here is what the overall study found, with its caveats: How much clinical and demographic metadata was included differed by source and by participant, and the metadata was provided uncurated.

Remarks on this clone: What this receptor recognizes is not known. Nothing much larger sits one base from this clone, and base qualities are not available.

TCRbeta CDR3 regions were amplified from genomic DNA using the immunoSEQ Assay, a bias-controlled multiplex PCR. In the authors' own workflow: Within the assay, amplification of reference gene primers was used to estimate how many nucleated cells each sample contained. Sequence reads were collapsed and filtered to measure the absolute abundance of every unique TCRbeta CDR3 rearrangement. Productive Simpson clonality was computed per sample as the square root of Simpson's diversity index over productive rearrangements. Here the immuneACCESS table is served through TCRdb, limited to in-frame sequences with V and J called. Missing clones are a known gap in these copies; in checked studies unresolved V genes cover under half, and the rest lacks a known reason. V, J and clone size are those of that table, while D and trimming were read from the DNA. The sample has 230,000 or so clones on record, roughly 80% of them singletons. Jointly, the top ten make up 15% to 20% of the sample.

Looking up the germline V gene yields CDR1 SNHLY and CDR2 FYNNEI. The CDR3 sequence holds 14 residues, the cysteine and phenylalanine included. The retained sequence is limited to the CDR3, 42 bases, with the frame set at the first base. V trim: 1 base; J trim: 11 bases; unmatched bases: 7. The collaborating institutions used their own protocols to collect whole blood in K2EDTA tubes. Collaborator samples were shipped for TCRbeta analysis as frozen whole blood, isolated PBMCs, or DNA extracted from either sample type. This clonotype was sampled from a man aged 25 to 40 with active or convalescent COVID-19. Recombination connected TRBV2 to TRBJ1-1; TRBD1 matches 10 bases in the middle. The specimen was peripheral blood. The nucleotide sequence reads TGTGCCAGCAGTGAAGTGAAGGACAGGGGGAGGGCTTTCTTT. It encodes CASSEVKDRGRAFF.